Listed here are 15 T cell receptor beta chains from one sample, sequenced in a study of PD-L1 blockade in urothelial cancer. TCRdb's table, derived via immunoSEQ multiplex PCR, lists solely in-frame clones and lacks some. The sample yields 45,000 to 50,000 clones, roughly 80% seen once. The time point is: pretreatment peripheral blood. The sequencing here drew on PBMCs, taken around atezolizumab (anti-PD-L1) treatment. The receptors come from a man aged 50-59 years with urothelial cancer.

This clone was detected once. V is TRBV14 and J is TRBJ1-1; the D gene is possibly TRBD1 (5 bases). Germline CDR1 SGHDN, CDR2 FVKESK. CDR3 length: 11 amino acids. V was shortened by 3 bases and J by 8 bases, with 7 bases between the two germline ends. CDR3 in DNA: TGTGCCAGCAGCCACGGGGGGGAAGCTTTCTTT. Encoded protein: CASSHGGEAFF.

The genes are TRBV2 and TRBJ1-5, with D hard to call. Between the trimmed V and J ends, which lost 6 bases and 2 bases, there was a span of 11 bases. The CDR3 runs to 14 residues. CDR1 and CDR2 (germline): SNHLY, FYNNEI. The chain's CDR3 is CASRTNSGNQPQHF. Here the CDR3 DNA reads TGTGCCAGCAGGACGAACAGTGGCAATCAGCCCCAGCATTTT.

This sequence joins TRBV7-9 and TRBJ2-3; D not resolved. The CDR3 runs to 14 residues. V shed 5 bases and J shed 4 bases, with 13 bases lying between them. Germline V CDR1 and CDR2: SEHNR, FQNEAQ (reference sequence). Here the CDR3 reads CASSLTGGADTQYF. The CDR3 nucleotides read TGTGCCAGCAGCCTGACGGGTGGCGCAGATACGCAGTATTTT.

The V call is TRBV15, the J call TRBJ1-4, with D possibly matching TRBD1 (5 bases). Germline-derived CDR1 and CDR2 are LNHNV and YYDKDF (reference sequence). The CDR3 sequence is 15 residues long. The ends were cut back, 4 bases at V and 5 bases at J, with 14 bases in the middle. Here the CDR3 reads CATSKPDSANEKLFF. CDR3 DNA: TGTGCCACCAGCAAACCCGACAGTGCCAATGAAAAACTGTTTTTT.

The chain uses TRBV29-1 and TRBJ1-2; 10 bases align to TRBD1. Trimming at V came to 5 bases and at J to 4 bases, leaving 4 bases not matched to a gene. CDR3 length equals 13 residues. Per the germline V gene, CDR1 is SQVTM and CDR2 is ANQGSEA. The CDR3 protein is CSVRTGGSYGYTF. The CDR3 DNA reads TGCAGCGTTCGGACAGGGGGATCCTATGGCTACACCTTC.

The chain employs TRBV4-1 and TRBJ1-2, with D possibly matching TRBD1 (5 bases). The CDR3 runs to 13 residues. The germline gives CDR1 MGHRA, CDR2 YSYEKL. Deletions cut 3 bases from V and 7 bases from J, with 12 bases between. Here the CDR3 DNA reads TGCGCCAGCAGCCAGCAGGGTTGGGGTGGCTACACCTTC. Translating gives CASSQQGWGGYTF.

The chain's CDR3 is CASRLAGGQETQYF. As DNA, the CDR3 is TGCGCCAGCAGACTAGCGGGGGGGCAAGAGACCCAGTACTTC. V and J are TRBV10-2 and TRBJ2-5, with TRBD2 matching 13 bases. Trimming cost V 6 bases and J 2 bases; bases outside gene matches: 0. Germline CDR1 reads WSHSY; CDR2 reads SAAADI. CDR3 length: 14 amino acids.

J is TRBJ2-3 and V is TRBV27; 8 bases line up with TRBD2. Trimming cost V 0 bases and J 2 bases; bases outside gene matches: 4. There are 16 residues in the CDR3. Germline V gene lookup returns CDR1 MNHEY and CDR2 SMNVEV (reference sequence). CDR3 DNA: TGTGCCAGCAGTTTATCCCTAGCGGGTTCCACAGATACGCAGTATTTT. Its protein product is CASSLSLAGSTDTQYF.

The gene calls are TRBV14 and TRBJ2-1; 7 positions agree with TRBD2. Germline CDR1 and CDR2: SGHDN and FVKESK. The V and J ends lost 4 bases and 9 bases, in that order; junction bases with no gene match: 12. There are 15 residues in the CDR3. The CDR3 DNA is TGTGCCAGCAGCCTGATGGCGACCGGCGGGAGTGAGCAGTTCTTC. Translation: CASSLMATGGSEQFF.

In its sample, this clone was seen once. The chain carries TRBV5-1 and TRBJ2-1; 11 positions agree with TRBD2. V was clipped by 0 bases and J by 3 bases; unmatched bases: 8. This CDR3 has 18 amino acids. From germline, CDR1 is SGHRS and CDR2 YFSETQ. The CDR3 DNA is TGCGCCAGCAGCTTGGGGGCTAGCGGGAGGAGGATCTACAATGAGCAGTTCTTC. Translated: CASSLGASGRRIYNEQFF.

This rearrangement joins TRBV6-1 to TRBJ2-5; 7 bases are a match to TRBD2. The CDR3 spans 14 residues. The V gene end was trimmed by 8 bases and the J gene end by 4 bases; junction bases not matched to a gene: 10. Germline-derived CDR1 and CDR2 are MNHNS and SASEGT. CDR3 coding DNA: TGTGCCAGCGGTCGCGGACTAGGCACAGAGACCCAGTACTTC. Translated: CASGRGLGTETQYF.

The chain recombines TRBV27 with TRBJ2-5; no clear D. The CDR3 totals 14 residues. CDR1 and CDR2 from the germline V gene are MNHEY and SMNVEV (reference sequence). Trimming left V 1 base short and J 5 bases short, with 11 bases between. CDR3 loop: CASSLLPGGETQYF. As DNA, the CDR3 is TGTGCCAGCAGTTTATTACCAGGTGGGGAGACCCAGTACTTC.

The genes are TRBV18 and TRBJ2-7; 7 positions match TRBD2. The germline CDR1 and CDR2 sequences are KGHSH and LQKENI. The CDR3 has 16 amino acids. V lost 0 bases, J lost 1 base, and 6 bases stayed unmatched. CDR3 loop: CASSPPGPAGSYEQYF. DNA of the CDR3: TGTGCCAGCTCACCACCGGGACCAGCGGGATCCTACGAGCAGTACTTC. The whole variable domain, filled in from reference TRBV18 and TRBJ2-7, reads NAGVMQNPRHLVRRRGQEARLRCSPMKGHSHVYWYRQLPEEGLKFMVYLQKENIIDESGMPKERFSAEFPKEGPSILRIQQVVRGDSAAYFCASSPPGPAGSYEQYFGPGTRLTVT.

This clone was counted once. CDR3 protein: CASRRQGEAFF. CDR3 DNA: TGTGCCAGCAGGCGACAGGGGGAAGCTTTCTTT. This rearrangement joins TRBV28 to TRBJ1-1; 8 bases align to TRBD1. CDR1 is MDHEN, CDR2 SYDVKM, per germline. V gave up 6 bases and J gave up 8 bases; unmatched junction bases: 2. This CDR3 contains 11 residues.

This chain joins TRBV6-6 and TRBJ1-2, with TRBD1 matching over 10 bases. The trim removed 7 bases at V and 6 bases at J, leaving 5 bases unmatched. The CDR3 is made up of 13 amino acids. CDR1 is MNHNY and CDR2 is SVGAGI in the germline V gene (reference sequence). The CDR3 loop is CASNPGTGDGYTF. CDR3 sequence (DNA): TGTGCCAGCAATCCCGGGACAGGGGATGGCTACACCTTC.